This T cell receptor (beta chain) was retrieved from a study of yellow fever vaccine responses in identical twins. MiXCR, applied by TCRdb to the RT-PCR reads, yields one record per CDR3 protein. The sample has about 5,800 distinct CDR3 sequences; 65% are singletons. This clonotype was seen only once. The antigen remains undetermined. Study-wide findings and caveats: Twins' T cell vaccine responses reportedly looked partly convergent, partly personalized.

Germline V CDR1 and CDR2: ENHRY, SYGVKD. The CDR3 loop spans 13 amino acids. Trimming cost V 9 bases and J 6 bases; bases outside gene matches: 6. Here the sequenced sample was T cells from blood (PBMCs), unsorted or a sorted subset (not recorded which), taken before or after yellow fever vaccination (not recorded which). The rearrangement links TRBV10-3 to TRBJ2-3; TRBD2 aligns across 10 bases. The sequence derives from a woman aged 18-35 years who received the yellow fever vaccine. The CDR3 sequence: CAMKAGGPDTQYF. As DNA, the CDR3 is TGTGCCATGAAAGCGGGAGGGCCGGATACGCAGTATTTT.